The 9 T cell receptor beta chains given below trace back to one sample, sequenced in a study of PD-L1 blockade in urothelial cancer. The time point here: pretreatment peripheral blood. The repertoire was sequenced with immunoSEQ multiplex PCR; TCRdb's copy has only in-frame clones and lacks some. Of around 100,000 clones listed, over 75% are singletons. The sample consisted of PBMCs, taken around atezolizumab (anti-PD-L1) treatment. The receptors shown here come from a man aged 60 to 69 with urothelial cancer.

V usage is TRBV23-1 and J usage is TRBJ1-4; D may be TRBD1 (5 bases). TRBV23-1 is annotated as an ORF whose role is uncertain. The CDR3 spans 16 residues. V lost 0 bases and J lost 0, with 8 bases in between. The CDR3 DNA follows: TGCGCCAGCAGTCAATCGGTGACAGCAACTAATGAAAAACTGTTTTTT. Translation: CASSQSVTATNEKLFF.

The CDR3 region has the DNA TGTGCCAGCATCCCAGTCGAAGGGACACAGCAGTACTTC. Its protein is CASIPVEGTQQYF. The chain links TRBV27 to TRBJ2-7; tentatively, D is TRBD1 (6 bases). Per germline, CDR1 MNHEY and CDR2 SMNVEV (reference sequence). This CDR3 spans 13 amino acids. With 7 bases removed from V and 8 bases from J, the gap between germline ends came to 18 bases.

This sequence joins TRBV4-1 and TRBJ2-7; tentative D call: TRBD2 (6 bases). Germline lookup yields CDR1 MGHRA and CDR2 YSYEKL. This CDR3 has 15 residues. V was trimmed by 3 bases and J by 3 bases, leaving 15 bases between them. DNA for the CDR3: TGCGCCAGCAGCCAGGGGGAAAGGGGAGGCTACGAGCAGTACTTC. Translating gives CASSQGERGGYEQYF.

Written as DNA, the CDR3 is TGCAGCGTTGGTGGACAGGGGCAGGGGTATGGCTACACCTTC. Translation: CSVGGQGQGYGYTF. This sequence joins TRBV29-1 and TRBJ1-2; 9 nucleotides agree with TRBD1. The CDR3 sequence is 14 residues long. Germline trimming cut 4 bases from V and 5 bases from J; bases unmatched to any gene: 8. Germline V gene data show CDR1 as SQVTM and CDR2 as ANQGSEA.

The CDR3 DNA follows: TGTGCCAGCAGTTACGACAGTCTCTATGGCTACACCTTC. Its protein product is CASSYDSLYGYTF. The chain joins TRBV6-5 to TRBJ1-2, with D perhaps matching TRBD1 (5 bases). Germline-derived CDR1 and CDR2 are MNHEY and SVGAGI. V was pared by 2 bases and J by 4 bases, with 8 bases between. The CDR3 extends over 13 amino acids.

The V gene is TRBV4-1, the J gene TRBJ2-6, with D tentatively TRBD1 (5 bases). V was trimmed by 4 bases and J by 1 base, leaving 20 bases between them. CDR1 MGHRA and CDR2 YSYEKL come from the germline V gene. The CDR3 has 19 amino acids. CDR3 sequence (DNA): TGCGCCAGCAGCCTTTGGGCAGGGCTTAAGCTTTCTGGGGCCAACGTCCTGACTTTC. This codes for CASSLWAGLKLSGANVLTF.

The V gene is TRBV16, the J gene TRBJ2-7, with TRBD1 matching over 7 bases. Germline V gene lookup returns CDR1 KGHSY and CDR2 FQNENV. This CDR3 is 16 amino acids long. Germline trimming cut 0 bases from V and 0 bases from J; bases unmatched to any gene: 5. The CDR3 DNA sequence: TGTGCCAGCAGCCAATCGTTTCGGGACAGCTCCTACGAGCAGTACTTC. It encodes CASSQSFRDSSYEQYF.

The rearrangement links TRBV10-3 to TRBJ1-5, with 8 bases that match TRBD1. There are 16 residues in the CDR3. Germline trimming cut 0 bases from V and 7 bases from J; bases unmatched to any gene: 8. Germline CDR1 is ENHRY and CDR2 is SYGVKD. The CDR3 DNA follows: TGTGCCATCAGTGAGTCCGGACAGGGAAAAAGGCAGCCCCAGCATTTT. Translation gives CAISESGQGKRQPQHF.

The CDR3 is CASSLRGGLLHTQYF. DNA of the CDR3: TGTGCCAGCAGTTTAAGGGGGGGCCTACTACATACGCAGTATTTT. The rearrangement links TRBV27 to TRBJ2-3; maybe TRBD2 (7 bases). Germline V gives CDR1 MNHEY, CDR2 SMNVEV (reference sequence). Trimming removed 2 bases at V and 7 bases at J, with 16 bases between. The CDR3 spans 15 residues.